This TCR beta chain comes out of a study of blood T cell repertoires in COVID-19. Across the study: Samples of COVID-19 (acute and convalescent) were obtained from the United States, Italy and Spain.

Libraries were prepared by immunoSEQ multiplex PCR; TCRdb keeps only in-frame clonotypes and omits some of them. Of approximately 84,000 clones listed, almost 80% are singletons. Germline assignment: CDR1 MDHEN and CDR2 SYDVKM. The germline V and J ends were trimmed by 4 bases and 5 bases, with 29 bases remaining between them. This CDR3 is built from 19 residues. The specimen was peripheral blood. This TCR was sampled from a human donor in a cohort sampled during active COVID-19. This rearrangement joins TRBV28 to TRBJ1-2; TRBD1 is a possible D gene (6 bases). The CDR3 here is CASSSRDISTMATGYGYTF. CDR3 nucleotides: TGTGCCAGCAGTTCTCGGGACATCTCAACTATGGCTACAGGTTATGGCTACACCTTC.